This T cell receptor (beta chain) was recovered during a study of spatial heterogeneity in lung cancer. Study information: Alpha-chain detections were consistently fewer than beta-chain detections among the sequences. Mean representation of each unique TCR and UMI combination in the raw reads exceeded nine occurrences.

This sample's time point: sample taken at primary tumor resection. Whole RNA, which was extracted from tumor, nontumor lung tissue or frozen PBMC, was sequenced without any cell sorting. TCRdb analysed the 5' RACE reads with MiXCR anew, one entry per CDR3 protein. The repertoire holds 9,500 to 10,000 distinct CDR3 sequences, roughly half seen once, with more than 25% in the top ten. Findings of the study overall: Counts that tracked tumor mutation counts were those of expanded intratumoral alpha and beta TCRs.

Remarks on this clonotype: Its cognate antigen is unknown.

The V gene end was trimmed by 0 bases and the J gene end by 5 bases; junction bases not matched to a gene: 3. Germline V gene sequence: CDR1 SGHTA, CDR2 FQGTGA. The CDR3 runs to 14 residues. The specimen comprised lung tumor tissue, sampled at surgery. The chain links TRBV7-3 to TRBJ1-1; the match to TRBD1 covers 7 bases. This clonotype originated in a female donor with early-stage non-small cell lung cancer. The CDR3: CASSLTGRGTEAFF. DNA for the CDR3: TGTGCCAGCAGCTTAACGGGCAGGGGGACTGAAGCTTTCTTT.